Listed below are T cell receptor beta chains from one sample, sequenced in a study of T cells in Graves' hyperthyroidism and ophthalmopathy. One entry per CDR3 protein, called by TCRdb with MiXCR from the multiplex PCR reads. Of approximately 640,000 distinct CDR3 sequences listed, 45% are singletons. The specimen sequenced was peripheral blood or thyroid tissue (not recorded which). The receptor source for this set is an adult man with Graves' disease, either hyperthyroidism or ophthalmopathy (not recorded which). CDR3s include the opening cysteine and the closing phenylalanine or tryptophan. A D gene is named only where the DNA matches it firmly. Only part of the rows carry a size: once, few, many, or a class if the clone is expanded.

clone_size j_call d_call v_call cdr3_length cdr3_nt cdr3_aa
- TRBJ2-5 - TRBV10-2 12 TGCGCCAGCAGTGAAAGGGGGGGGACCCAGTACTTC CASSERGGTQYF
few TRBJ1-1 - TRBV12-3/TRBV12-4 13 TGTGCCAGCAGACCAGACGAAAACACTGAAGCTTTCTTT CASRPDENTEAFF
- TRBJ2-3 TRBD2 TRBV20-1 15 TGCAGTGCTAGGACTAGCGGGGGGACTGTGGATACGCAGTATTTT CSARTSGGTVDTQYF
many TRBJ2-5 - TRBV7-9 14 TGTGCCAGCAGCTTAGGAGGGGAGGCCGAGACCCAGTACTTC CASSLGGEAETQYF
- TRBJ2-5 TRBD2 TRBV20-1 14 TGCAGTGCTAGAGATGGGACTAGCGTTCAGAGCCAGTACTTC CSARDGTSVQSQYF
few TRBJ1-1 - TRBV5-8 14 TGTGCCAGCAGCTTGTACGGGGGTAACACTGAAGCTTTCTTT CASSLYGGNTEAFF
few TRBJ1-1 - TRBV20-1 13 TGCAGTGCTAGAGGTGGGGGCGGCACTGAAGCTTTCTTT CSARGGGGTEAFF
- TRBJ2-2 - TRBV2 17 TGTGCCAGCAGTGTTGAAGGGCGGGGTCGAGACACCGGGGAGCTGTTTTTT CASSVEGRGRDTGELFF
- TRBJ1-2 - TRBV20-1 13 TGCAGTGCTAGGGATGGGTGGGGCTATGGCTACACCTTC CSARDGWGYGYTF
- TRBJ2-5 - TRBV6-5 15 TGTGCCAGCAGTTTGACGAACAGGGTCCAAGAGACCCAGTACTTC CASSLTNRVQETQYF
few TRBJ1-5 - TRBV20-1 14 TGCAGTGCTAGAGTACAGGGAACCAGTCAGCCCCAGCATTTT CSARVQGTSQPQHF
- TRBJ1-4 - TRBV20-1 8 TGCAGTGCTAGCCCGGCAGGGTTT CSASPAGF
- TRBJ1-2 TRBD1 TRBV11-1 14 TGTGCCAGCAGGACGGACAGGGCTAACTATGGCTACACCTTC CASRTDRANYGYTF
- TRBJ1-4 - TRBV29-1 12 TGCAGCGTTGAGGGGCGGGGTGAAAAACTGTTTTTT CSVEGRGEKLFF
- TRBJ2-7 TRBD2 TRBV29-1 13 TGCAGCTTGGAGCTAGCGGACTCCTACGAGCAGTACTTC CSLELADSYEQYF
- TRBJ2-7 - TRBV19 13 TGTGCCAGTGAGTCGAGGACGGGCTACGAGCAGTACTTC CASESRTGYEQYF
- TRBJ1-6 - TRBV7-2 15 TGTGCCAGCAGCTTAGGGAGTTTCGGGATTTCACCCCTCCACTTT CASSLGSFGISPLHF
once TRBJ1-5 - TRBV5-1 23 - CASSFYICSAIAAGAGDNQPQHF
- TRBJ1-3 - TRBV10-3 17 TGTGCCAGCAGTTACTCGCCCTTACAGGGCTCTGGAAACACCATATATTTT CASSYSPLQGSGNTIYF
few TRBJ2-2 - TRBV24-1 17 TGTGCCACCAGTGATTTGCGTGATGGGGAGAACACCGGGGAGCTGTTTTTT CATSDLRDGENTGELFF
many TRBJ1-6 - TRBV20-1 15 TGCAGTGCTACCCTACGAGGACAGCGCAATTCACCCCTCCACTTT CSATLRGQRNSPLHF
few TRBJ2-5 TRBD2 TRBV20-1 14 TGCAGTGCTGCGGGATCCGGACTAGCGGAGACCCAGTACTTC CSAAGSGLAETQYF
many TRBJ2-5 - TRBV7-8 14 TGTGCCAGCAGTCCTGGGACCGTACAAGAGACCCAGTACTTC CASSPGTVQETQYF